The source of this TCR beta chain is a study of T cells after yellow fever vaccination. TCRdb analysed the 5' RACE reads with MiXCR anew, one entry per CDR3 protein. The table records 300,000 to 350,000 distinct CDR3 sequences, over 8.5% of them present only once. This clonotype was seen only a few times. Germline assignment: CDR1 SGHTA and CDR2 FQGNSA. The CDR3 extends over 15 amino acids. The ends lost 5 bases at V and 2 bases at J; junction bases unmatched: 5. This specimen was CD4+ T cells sorted from PBMCs, taken 45 days after the yellow fever booster vaccination. This TCR was sampled from a man aged 18 to 30 who received the YFV17D yellow fever vaccine. The rearrangement uses TRBV7-2 and TRBJ2-7; 11 positions match TRBD2. CDR3 DNA: TGTGCCAGCAGCCCGAGACTAGCGGGGACCTACGAGCAGTACTTC. This translates into CASSPRLAGTYEQYF. The full variable domain, with the rest looked up from reference TRBV7-2 and TRBJ2-7, is GAGVSQSPSNKVTEKGKDVELRCDPISGHTALYWYRQSLGQGLEFLIYFQGNSAPDKSGLPSDRFSAERTGGSVSTLTIQRTQQEDSAVYLCASSPRLAGTYEQYFGPGTRLTVT.